The 25 T cell receptor beta chains below come from one sample, sequenced in a study of blood T cell repertoires in COVID-19. The repertoire was sequenced with immunoSEQ multiplex PCR; TCRdb's copy has only in-frame clones and lacks some. The table records 40,000 to 55,000 clones, about 88% of them present only once. Sequencing input: peripheral blood. The receptors stem from a human donor in a cohort sampled during active COVID-19.

The CDR3 sequence is CATSSDRGGDQPQHF. The CDR3 DNA sequence: TGTGCCACCAGCAGTGACAGGGGAGGGGATCAGCCCCAGCATTTT. The rearrangement joins TRBV15 to TRBJ1-5, with 8 bases matching TRBD1. This CDR3 has 15 residues. The J segment lost 5 bases and the V segment lost 3 bases, leaving 6 bases of the junction unmatched. CDR1 is LNHNV and CDR2 is YYDKDF in the germline V gene (reference sequence). The full variable domain, rest sourced from reference TRBV15 and TRBJ1-5, is DAMVIQNPRYQVTQFGKPVTLSCSQTLNHNVMYWYQQKSSQAPKLLFHYYDKDFNNEADTPDNFQSRRPNTSFCFLDIRSPGLGDTAMYLCATSSDRGGDQPQHFGDGTRLSIL.

This clone has only one observation. The V gene is TRBV29-1, the J gene TRBJ1-4; 8 nucleotides match TRBD1. The CDR3 contains 13 residues. Trimming cost V 6 bases and J 3 bases; bases outside gene matches: 3. Germline CDR1 SQVTM, CDR2 ANQGSEA. CDR3 nucleotide sequence: TGCAGCGTACAACAGGGGGCTAATGAAAAACTGTTTTTT. It translates to CSVQQGANEKLFF.

The rearrangement joins TRBV7-8 to TRBJ2-7, with TRBD1 as a possible D gene (5 bases). CDR1 is SGHVS and CDR2 is FQNEAQ in the germline V gene. Between the trimmed V and J ends, which lost 5 bases and 3 bases, there was a span of 17 bases. The CDR3 is 15 amino acids. The CDR3 sequence is CASSPRATLNYEQYV. DNA of the CDR3: TGTGCCAGCAGCCCCAGGGCGACCTTGAACTACGAGCAGTACGTC.

CDR3 sequence (DNA): TGTGCAAGTCGCTCAGGAGCGGGAGGCAGGGAGACCCAGTACTTC. As protein: CASRSGAGGRETQYF. V is TRBV12-2 and J is TRBJ2-5; no DNA check was done on the table's D call, TRBD2. TRBV12-2 is a documented pseudogene. The CDR3 extends over 15 amino acids.

This chain connects TRBV4-3 to TRBJ2-3; the D gene is possibly TRBD1 (7 bases). The length of the CDR3 is 17 residues. From germline, CDR1 is LGHNA and CDR2 YSLEER. V was cut by 1 base and J by 0 bases, with 14 bases left in between. The CDR3 protein is CASSQGGGTASTDTQYF. CDR3 DNA: TGCGCCAGCAGCCAAGGAGGCGGGACAGCTAGCACAGATACGCAGTATTTT.

This clone was seen just once. The rearrangement joins TRBV13 to TRBJ2-5; 7 nucleotides line up with TRBD1. The CDR3 sequence is 13 residues long. The junction had 5 bases not matched to a gene; V was cut back by 6 bases and J by 4 bases. In germline, CDR1 is PRHDT, CDR2 FYEKMQ (reference sequence). The CDR3 loop reads CASRTGSGETQYF. In DNA, the CDR3 is TGTGCCAGCAGGACAGGGTCCGGAGAGACCCAGTACTTC.

This sequence joins TRBV3-1 (or the pseudogene TRBV3-2) and TRBJ2-3; 10 bases match TRBD2. The CDR3 is 17 amino acids. Germline lookup yields CDR1 LGHDT and CDR2 YNNKEL (reference sequence). V shed 2 bases, J shed 3 bases, and the junction held 8 bases outside the gene matches. The CDR3 sequence is CASSQTPSGGATDTQYF. The CDR3 DNA follows: TGTGCCAGCAGCCAAACCCCCAGCGGGGGGGCAACAGATACGCAGTATTTT.

This rearrangement joins TRBV28 to TRBJ1-4; TRBD1 is a possible D gene (5 bases). V lost 7 bases and J lost 3, with 24 bases in between. The CDR3 extends over 18 amino acids. From germline, CDR1 is MDHEN and CDR2 SYDVKM. Here the CDR3 reads CASIPLRGGLVANEKLFF. Written as DNA, the CDR3 is TGTGCCAGCATTCCTCTCCGCGGGGGTCTTGTGGCTAATGAAAAACTGTTTTTT.

This clone was observed once. The chain couples TRBV29-1 to TRBJ1-3; a weak D match, TRBD1 (6 bases). The germline V gene encodes CDR1 SQVTM and CDR2 ANQGSEA. V lost 6 bases and J 1 base, leaving 10 bases between the germline ends. The CDR3 spans 13 residues. CDR3 sequence: CSVSTGSGNTIYF. The DNA for the CDR3 is TGCAGCGTCTCGACAGGTTCTGGAAACACCATATATTTT.

To note about this clone: In the same sample, other DNA sequences code for this CDR3. The chain recombines TRBV9 with TRBJ1-3; TRBD1 agrees at 7 bases. Germline V gives CDR1 SGDLS, CDR2 YYNGEE. CDR3 size: 15 residues. V lost 0 bases, J lost 4 bases, and 4 bases stayed unmatched. CDR3 coding DNA: TGTGCCAGCAGCGTAGTTGGGGACAGCGGAAACACCATATATTTT. This sequence encodes CASSVVGDSGNTIYF. Using reference TRBV9 and TRBJ1-3 for the parts outside the CDR3, the full variable domain is DSGVTQTPKHLITATGQRVTLRCSPRSGDLSVYWYQQSLDQGLQFLIQYYNGEERAKGNILERFSAQQFPDLHSELNLSSLELGDSALYFCASSVVGDSGNTIYFGEGSWLTVV.

J is TRBJ1-1 and V is TRBV9; D call uncertain. This CDR3 has 15 residues. The V end lost 4 bases, the J end lost 4 bases, and 17 bases lay between the germline ends. CDR1 SGDLS and CDR2 YYNGEE come from the germline V gene. CDR3 sequence reads: CASSPTLEMGTEAFF. DNA for the CDR3: TGTGCCAGCAGCCCTACCCTGGAGATGGGCACTGAAGCTTTCTTT.

This clone appeared once. The rearrangement uses TRBV12-5 and TRBJ1-1; 9 bases agree with TRBD1. Losses at the gene ends were 5 bases for V and 4 bases for J; bases not matched to a gene: 11. CDR3 length: 16 residues. In germline, CDR1 is LGHNT, CDR2 FRNRAP. CDR3 nucleotides: TGTGCTAGTGGTCCCGCTTCCGGGACAGGGTTCACTGAAGCTTTCTTT. Protein product: CASGPASGTGFTEAFF.

The chain has TRBV6-6 and TRBJ2-2; D is uncertain. Trimming removed 2 bases from V and 5 bases from J, with 6 bases in between. The CDR3 contains 13 residues. Per germline, CDR1 MNHNY and CDR2 SVGAGI (reference sequence). The CDR3, as DNA: TGTGCCAGCAGTTACGCCCGGACCGGGGAGCTGTTTTTT. It yields the protein CASSYARTGELFF.

The rearrangement links TRBV30 to TRBJ2-3, with a possible D match to TRBD2 (7 bases). There are 15 residues in the CDR3. Germline CDR1 GTSNPN, CDR2 SVGIG (reference sequence). Trimming cost V 0 bases and J 2 bases, with 12 bases left between them. The CDR3 DNA follows: TGTGCCTGGAGTGTTGCGGGGGCCCACACAGATACGCAGTATTTT. It encodes CAWSVAGAHTDTQYF. The full variable domain, in which reference TRBV30 and TRBJ2-3 provide the parts outside the CDR3, is SQTIHQWPATLVQPVGSPLSLECTVEGTSNPNLYWYRQAAGRGLQLLFYSVGIGQISSEVPQNLSASRPQDRQFILSSKKLLLSDSGFYLCAWSVAGAHTDTQYFGPGTRLTVL.

The sample holds one count of this clone. The chain carries TRBV7-8 and TRBJ2-1, with 7 bases lining up with TRBD2. CDR1 and CDR2 (germline): SGHVS, FQNEAQ. J lost 7 bases, V lost 2 bases, and 11 bases had no gene match. CDR3 length: 16 residues. DNA of the CDR3: TGTGCCAGCAGCTTAACCCGGGACTACTACCTTAATGAGCAGTTCTTC. This gives the protein CASSLTRDYYLNEQFF.

Only one count was recorded for this clone. The chain uses TRBV7-8 and TRBJ2-1; 8 nucleotides agree with TRBD2. This CDR3 region has 14 residues. V lost 5 bases and J lost 6; bases outside the gene matches: 6. Germline V CDR1 and CDR2: SGHVS, FQNEAQ. The CDR3 coding sequence is TGTGCCAGCAGCCCGGGACTAGATCTCAATGAGCAGTTCTTC. This encodes CASSPGLDLNEQFF.

The gene calls are TRBV20-1 and TRBJ1-1; unclear D gene. Trimming took off 5 bases at V and 9 bases at J, with 13 bases between the two ends. Germline CDR1 reads DFQATT; CDR2 reads SNEGSKA (reference sequence). The CDR3 is made up of 11 amino acids. The chain's CDR3 is CSAPLGEKAFF. DNA of the CDR3: TGCAGTGCTCCATTGGGAGAAAAAGCTTTCTTT.

The chain has TRBV24-1 and TRBJ2-1, with unresolved D. Germline CDR1 and CDR2: KGHDR and SFDVKD. Trimming took off 4 bases at V and 7 bases at J, with 10 bases between the two ends. This CDR3 has 13 amino acids. The CDR3 DNA follows: TGTGCCACCAGTGACCCGGGTCGGAATGAGCAGTTCTTC. Amino acids: CATSDPGRNEQFF.

For the CDR3, the DNA is TGTGCCAGCAGTCCCCGACAGAACCTTTACGAGCAGTACGTC. Translated: CASSPRQNLYEQYV. The chain carries TRBV27 and TRBJ2-7, with D perhaps matching TRBD1 (5 bases). The CDR3 spans 14 residues. Deletions cut 5 bases from V and 4 bases from J, with 15 bases between. The V gene's germline CDR1 is MNHEY and CDR2 SMNVEV (reference sequence).

This chain joins TRBV19 and TRBJ1-1, with TRBD1 identical over 8 bases. Trimming at V came to 6 bases and at J to 1 base, leaving 4 bases not matched to a gene. There are 14 residues in the CDR3. From germline, CDR1 is LNHDA and CDR2 SQIVND (reference sequence). Here the CDR3 reads CASRLGTGNTEAFF. In DNA form, the CDR3 reads TGTGCCAGTAGATTGGGGACAGGGAACACTGAAGCTTTCTTT.

The chain joins TRBV5-1 to TRBJ2-3; 9 bases agree with TRBD1. The J segment lost 6 bases and the V segment lost 5 bases, leaving 10 bases of the junction unmatched. The CDR3 runs 15 residues. The germline V gene has CDR1 SGHRS and CDR2 YFSETQ. Here the CDR3 DNA reads TGCGCCAGCAGGTCCTCCGGGACAGGGATTGATACGCAGTATTTT. Its protein is CASRSSGTGIDTQYF.

The chain links TRBV7-9 to TRBJ1-1; D ambiguous. CDR3 size: 14 residues. V was clipped by 7 bases and J by 0 bases, with 12 bases between them. The V gene's germline CDR1 is SEHNR and CDR2 FQNEAQ (reference sequence). Here the CDR3 DNA reads TGTGCCAGCACCCCGACGGGGATGAACACTGAAGCTTTCTTT. This encodes CASTPTGMNTEAFF.

This rearrangement joins TRBV5-5 to TRBJ2-7; no definite D call. The CDR3 covers 15 residues. Trimming cost V 0 bases and J 1 base, with 11 bases left between them. CDR1 SGHKS and CDR2 YYEKEE come from the germline V gene (reference sequence). CDR3 protein: CASSLVANPSYEQYV. The CDR3 region has the DNA TGTGCCAGCAGCTTGGTAGCCAACCCATCCTACGAGCAGTACGTC.

V is TRBV2 and J is TRBJ2-2, with 13 bases identical to TRBD2. With V trimmed by 7 bases and J by 5 bases, 7 bases remained unmatched. The CDR3 has 16 amino acids. The germline CDR1 and CDR2 sequences are SNHLY and FYNNEI. The CDR3 DNA reads as TGTGCCAGCACGGGACTAGCGGGACGGGGGACCGGGGAGCTGTTTTTT. It is translated as CASTGLAGRGTGELFF.

CDR3 amino acids: CASSLEAGPTGNEQFF. DNA for the CDR3: TGTGCCAGCAGCTTAGAGGCGGGGCCCACCGGAAATGAGCAGTTCTTC. The J gene is TRBJ2-1, the V gene TRBV11-2, with D possibly being TRBD2 (6 bases). The CDR3 extends over 16 amino acids. Germline V CDR1 and CDR2: SGHAT, FQNNGV. V dropped 0 bases and J dropped 7 bases, with 16 bases sitting between them.